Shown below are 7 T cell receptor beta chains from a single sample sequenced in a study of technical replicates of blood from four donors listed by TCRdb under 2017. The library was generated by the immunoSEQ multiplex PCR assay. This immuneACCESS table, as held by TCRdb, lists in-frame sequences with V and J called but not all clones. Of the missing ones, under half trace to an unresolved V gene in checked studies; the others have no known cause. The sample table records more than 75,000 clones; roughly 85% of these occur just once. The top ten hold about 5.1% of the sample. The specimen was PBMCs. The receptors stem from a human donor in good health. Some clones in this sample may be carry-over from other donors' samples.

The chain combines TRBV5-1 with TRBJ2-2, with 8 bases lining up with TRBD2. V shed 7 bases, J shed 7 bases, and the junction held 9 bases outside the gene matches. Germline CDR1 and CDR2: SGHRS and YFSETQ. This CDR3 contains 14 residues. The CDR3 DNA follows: TGCGCCAGCCGTGACCGGGAGGGCGGCGGGGAGCTGTTTTTT. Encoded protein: CASRDREGGGELFF. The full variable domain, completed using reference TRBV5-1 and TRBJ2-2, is KAGVTQTPRYLIKTRGQQVTLSCSPISGHRSVSWYQQTPGQGLQFLFEYFSETQRNKGNFPGRFSGRQFSNSRSEMNVSTLELGDSALYLCASRDREGGGELFFGEGSRLTVL.

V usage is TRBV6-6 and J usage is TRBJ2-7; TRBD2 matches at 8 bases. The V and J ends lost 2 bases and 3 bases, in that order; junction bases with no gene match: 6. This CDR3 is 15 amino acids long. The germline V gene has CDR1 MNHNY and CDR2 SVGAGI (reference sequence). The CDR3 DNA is TGTGCCAGCAGTTACGTCGGGGGGGCTGGCTACGAGCAGTACTTC. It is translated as CASSYVGGAGYEQYF.

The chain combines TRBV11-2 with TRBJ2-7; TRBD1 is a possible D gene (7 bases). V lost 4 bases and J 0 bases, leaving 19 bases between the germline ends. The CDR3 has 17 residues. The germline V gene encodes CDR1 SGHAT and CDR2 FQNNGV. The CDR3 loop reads CASSSLVRGARSYEQYF. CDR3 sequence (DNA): TGTGCCAGCAGCTCCTTGGTCAGGGGGGCTCGCTCCTACGAGCAGTACTTC.

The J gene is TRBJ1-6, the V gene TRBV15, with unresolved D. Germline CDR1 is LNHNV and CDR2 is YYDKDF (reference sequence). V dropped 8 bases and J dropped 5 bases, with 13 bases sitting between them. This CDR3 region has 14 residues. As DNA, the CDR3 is TGTGCCACCGGGGATCGGGGTAATAATTCACCCCTCCACTTT. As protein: CATGDRGNNSPLHF. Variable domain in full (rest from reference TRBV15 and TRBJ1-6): DAMVIQNPRYQVTQFGKPVTLSCSQTLNHNVMYWYQQKSSQAPKLLFHYYDKDFNNEADTPDNFQSRRPNTSFCFLDIRSPGLGDTAMYLCATGDRGNNSPLHFGNGTRLTVT.

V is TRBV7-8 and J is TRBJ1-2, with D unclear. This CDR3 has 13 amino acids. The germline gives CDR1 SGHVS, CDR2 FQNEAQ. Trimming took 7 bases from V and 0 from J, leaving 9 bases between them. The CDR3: CASTAGTNYGYTF. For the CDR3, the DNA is TGTGCCAGCACCGCCGGGACTAACTATGGCTACACCTTC.

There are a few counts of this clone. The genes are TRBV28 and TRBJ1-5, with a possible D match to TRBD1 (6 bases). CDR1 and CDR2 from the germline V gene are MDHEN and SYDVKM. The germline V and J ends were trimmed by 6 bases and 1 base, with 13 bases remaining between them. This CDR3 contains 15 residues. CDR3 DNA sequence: TGTGCCAGCAGGACACAGGGTGTAAGCAATCAGCCCCAGCATTTT. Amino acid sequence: CASRTQGVSNQPQHF. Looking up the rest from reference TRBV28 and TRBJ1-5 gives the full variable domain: DVKVTQSSRYLVKRTGEKVFLECVQDMDHENMFWYRQDPGLGLRLIYFSYDVKMKEKGDIPEGYSVSREKKERFSLILESASTNQTSMYLCASRTQGVSNQPQHFGDGTRLSIL.

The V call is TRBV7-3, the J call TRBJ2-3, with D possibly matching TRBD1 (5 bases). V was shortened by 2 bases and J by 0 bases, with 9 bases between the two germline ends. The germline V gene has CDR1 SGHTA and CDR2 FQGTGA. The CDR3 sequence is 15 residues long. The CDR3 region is CASSLGAFSTDTQYF. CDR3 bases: TGTGCCAGCAGCTTAGGGGCCTTTAGCACAGATACGCAGTATTTT.